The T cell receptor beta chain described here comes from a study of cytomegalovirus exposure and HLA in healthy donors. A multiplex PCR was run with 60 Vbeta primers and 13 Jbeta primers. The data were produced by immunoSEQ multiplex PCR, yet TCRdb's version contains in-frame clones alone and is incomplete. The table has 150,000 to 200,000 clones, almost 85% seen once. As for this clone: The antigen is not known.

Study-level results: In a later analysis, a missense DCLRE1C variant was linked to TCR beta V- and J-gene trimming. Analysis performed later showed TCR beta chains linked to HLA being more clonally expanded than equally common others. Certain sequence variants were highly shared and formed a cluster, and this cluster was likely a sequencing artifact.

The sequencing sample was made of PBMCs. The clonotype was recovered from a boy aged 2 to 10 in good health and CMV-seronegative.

The CDR3 bases are TGTGCCAGCAGCGTAGGGGTAGCGGAGGCCTACGAGCAGTACTTC. Protein sequence: CASSVGVAEAYEQYF. The rearrangement links TRBV9 to TRBJ2-7; TRBD2 might be the D (6 bases). Germline V CDR1 and CDR2: SGDLS, YYNGEE. Trimming shortened V by 0 bases and J by 2 bases, and 12 bases separated the two germline ends. The CDR3 has 15 amino acids. The whole variable domain, remainder taken from reference TRBV9 and TRBJ2-7, is DSGVTQTPKHLITATGQRVTLRCSPRSGDLSVYWYQQSLDQGLQFLIQYYNGEERAKGNILERFSAQQFPDLHSELNLSSLELGDSALYFCASSVGVAEAYEQYFGPGTRLTVT.